The 29 T cell receptor beta chains reported below all come from one sample, sequenced in a study of T cell repertoires in cytomegalovirus infection. These receptors have no known antigen. TCRdb reanalysed the reads using MiXCR and keeps one entry per CDR3 protein. The sample gives some 57,000 distinct CDR3 sequences, 25% to 40% of which show up once; around three quarters is in the top ten. Source material: PBMCs, sequenced either directly or after in vitro stimulation (not recorded which). Receptors originate from a human donor in good health (CMV status not recorded). Some clones in this sample may be carry-over from other donors' samples.

There are a few counts of this clonotype. CDR3 nucleotides: TGTGCCAGCAGCTTTGTAGCGGGGCAGGGGGTCCATGAGCAGTTCTTC. Amino acids: CASSFVAGQGVHEQFF. The chain is built from TRBV7-6 and TRBJ2-1; D perhaps matches TRBD2 (8 bases). Germline CDR1 SGHVS, CDR2 FNYEAQ. The CDR3 length is 16 residues. V lost 3 bases, J lost 8 bases, and 20 bases lay in between.

Ten or more counts support this clonotype. The CDR3 coding sequence is TGTGCCAGCAGCTCCCGATCGTTGGGCAATGAGCAGTTCTTC. Its translation is CASSSRSLGNEQFF. This chain connects TRBV11-2 to TRBJ2-1; D gene ambiguous. V was pared by 4 bases and J by 6 bases, with 13 bases between. The CDR3 totals 14 residues. CDR1 is SGHAT and CDR2 is FQNNGV in the germline V gene.

The chain couples TRBV4-3 to TRBJ2-7; D gene ambiguous. The CDR3 runs to 14 residues. Germline V gene data show CDR1 as LGHNA and CDR2 as YSLEER. V lost 4 bases, J lost 0 bases, and 10 bases lay in between. This CDR3 is CASSPRLSSYEQYF. As DNA, the CDR3 is TGCGCCAGCAGCCCCCGCTTGAGCTCCTACGAGCAGTACTTC.

V and J are TRBV2 and TRBJ2-7; D is ambiguous. Per the germline V gene, CDR1 is SNHLY and CDR2 is FYNNEI. The CDR3 is made up of 12 amino acids. Deletions cut 8 bases from V and 7 bases from J, with 15 bases between. CDR3 loop: CASSGPLEEQYF. The CDR3 coding sequence is TGTGCCAGCTCCGGACCCCTAGAAGAGCAGTACTTC.

The chain employs TRBV5-3 and TRBJ2-1; D is undetermined. TRBV5-3 is an ORF, with its function uncertain. The CDR3 extends over 15 amino acids. V was trimmed by 8 bases and J by 5 bases, leaving 20 bases between them. CDR3 nucleotide sequence: TGTGCCAGCAGCGCAGGCCTACCTTTCGACAATGAGCAGTTCTTC. This gives the protein CASSAGLPFDNEQFF.

This clonotype has only a few counts. The V and J genes are TRBV6-6 and TRBJ2-1; the D gene could be TRBD1 or TRBD2 (5 bases each). V lost 6 bases, J lost 3 bases, and 9 bases lay in between. In germline, CDR1 is MNHNY, CDR2 SVGAGI (reference sequence). The CDR3 has 13 amino acids. The CDR3 spells CASSGAVYNEQFF. The CDR3 DNA reads as TGTGCCAGCAGCGGGGCTGTCTACAATGAGCAGTTCTTC.

V gene TRBV4-1 combines with J gene TRBJ1-5; D not resolved. In germline, CDR1 is MGHRA, CDR2 YSYEKL. The CDR3 sequence is 14 residues long. Trimming left V 0 bases short and J 9 bases short, with 12 bases between. CDR3 sequence (DNA): TGCGCCAGCAGCCAAGATAACGCCTTGTTGCCCCAGCATTTT. Translation: CASSQDNALLPQHF.

The chain recombines TRBV28 with TRBJ2-5; D perhaps matches TRBD1 (5 bases). V shed 3 bases and J shed 5 bases, with 13 bases lying between them. The germline V gene encodes CDR1 MDHEN and CDR2 SYDVKM. The length of the CDR3 is 14 residues. This CDR3 reads CASSLRQGHETQYF. CDR3 sequence (DNA): TGTGCCAGCAGTTTGAGGCAGGGTCACGAGACCCAGTACTTC.

This clonotype has ten or more counts. The V and J genes are TRBV7-2 and TRBJ2-6; no firm D call. The CDR3 extends over 16 amino acids. Trimming shortened V by 0 bases and J by 2 bases, and 8 bases separated the two germline ends. Germline V CDR1 and CDR2: SGHTA, FQGNSA. The CDR3 protein is CASSLASPPGANVLTF. DNA of the CDR3: TGTGCCAGCAGCTTAGCCTCCCCCCCTGGGGCCAACGTCCTGACTTTC.

This clonotype was seen a handful of times. The chain couples TRBV18 to TRBJ2-1, with a tentative D call TRBD2 (6 bases). CDR3 length: 13 amino acids. Germline assignment: CDR1 KGHSH and CDR2 LQKENI. V shed 2 bases and J shed 5 bases, with 7 bases lying between them. The CDR3 nucleotides read TGTGCCAGCTCACCAGGGACTCACAATGAGCAGTTCTTC. Amino acid sequence: CASSPGTHNEQFF.

The sample holds a few counts of this clonotype. This sequence joins TRBV6-1 and TRBJ2-5; TRBD2 matches at 12 bases. In germline, CDR1 is MNHNS, CDR2 SASEGT. The CDR3 spans 19 residues. The ends lost 6 bases at V and 3 bases at J; junction bases unmatched: 17. As DNA, the CDR3 is TGTGCCAGCAGCCCCCCCCAGACTAGCGGGAGAGGCGCGGAAGAGACCCAGTACTTC. Its protein product is CASSPPQTSGRGAEETQYF.

This clonotype was detected a few times. The V and J genes are TRBV4-3 and TRBJ2-3; D assignment may be TRBD1 or TRBD2 (5 bases each). There are 15 residues in the CDR3. CDR1 is LGHNA, CDR2 YSLEER, per germline. V shed 1 base and J shed 6 bases, with 14 bases lying between them. The CDR3 loop reads CASSQVPGSGDTQYF. The CDR3 DNA is TGCGCCAGCAGCCAAGTGCCAGGGAGTGGGGATACGCAGTATTTT.

The chain carries TRBV6-5 and TRBJ2-3; D is uncertain. This CDR3 has 13 residues. V was clipped by 5 bases and J by 6 bases, with 12 bases between them. Germline CDR1 MNHEY, CDR2 SVGAGI. The CDR3 region has the DNA TGTGCCAGCAGTCGAATAGTCTCGGATACGCAGTATTTT. This sequence encodes CASSRIVSDTQYF.

On this clonotype itself: No conserved phenylalanine or tryptophan is present at the end of the CDR3, so a read error is the likely explanation. This chain links TRBV2 with TRBJ2-7; 8 bases match TRBD1. CDR1 SNHLY and CDR2 FYNNEI come from the germline V gene. The ends lost 4 bases at V and 6 bases at J; junction bases unmatched: 8. The CDR3 runs to 14 residues. CDR3 nucleotide sequence: TGTGCCAGCAGTGGATCCAGGGGGCTCAGCGAGCAGTACTTA. This codes for CASSGSRGLSEQYL.

This clonotype occurred a few times. CDR3 DNA sequence: TGTGCCAGCAGCTTAGCCCGGGACTTCTACGAGCAGTACTTC. Translation: CASSLARDFYEQYF. The V call is TRBV7-4, the J call TRBJ2-7, with D maybe TRBD2 (6 bases). The CDR3 runs to 14 residues. CDR1 and CDR2 (germline): SGHVT, SQSDAQ. V was trimmed by 0 bases and J by 3 bases, leaving 9 bases between them.

This clonotype occurred a few times. The chain carries TRBV7-9 and TRBJ2-7, with D perhaps matching TRBD1 (5 bases). The CDR3 extends over 16 amino acids. The ends were cut back, 5 bases at V and 3 bases at J, with 20 bases in the middle. Germline CDR1 and CDR2: SEHNR and FQNEAQ (reference sequence). CDR3 loop: CASSPQDTGVFYEQYF. The CDR3 DNA follows: TGTGCCAGCAGCCCCCAGGACACGGGCGTTTTCTACGAGCAGTACTTC.

This clonotype was detected only a few times. CDR3 DNA: TGTGCCAGTAGTTCCGCGGACCTCTCCTACGAGCAGTACTTC. Translating it yields CASSSADLSYEQYF. The gene calls are TRBV19 and TRBJ2-7; D uncertain. Germline assignment: CDR1 LNHDA and CDR2 SQIVND (reference sequence). CDR3 length equals 14 residues. The V end was cut by 5 bases, the J end by 0 bases, with 11 bases between.

This chain links TRBV7-2 with TRBJ2-3, with D hard to call. The CDR3 sequence is 12 residues long. V gave up 1 base and J gave up 11 bases, with 10 bases separating them. Per the germline V gene, CDR1 is SGHTA and CDR2 is FQGNSA. The CDR3 DNA sequence: TGTGCCAGCAGCTTAGACCTTTGGGGGCAGTATTTT. This translates into CASSLDLWGQYF.

This clonotype came up a few times. The gene calls are TRBV5-1 and TRBJ1-1; 7 nucleotides agree with TRBD1. The CDR3 loop spans 14 amino acids. Per the germline V gene, CDR1 is SGHRS and CDR2 is YFSETQ. V trimming: 6 bases; J trimming: 0 bases; junction bases outside the gene matches: 5. CDR3 amino acids: CASTSDRVNTEAFF. The CDR3 region has the DNA TGCGCCAGCACCTCAGACAGGGTGAACACTGAAGCTTTCTTT.

The gene calls are TRBV11-2 and TRBJ1-5; D not certain. This CDR3 region has 13 residues. Germline assignment: CDR1 SGHAT and CDR2 FQNNGV. Between the trimmed V and J ends, which lost 1 base and 7 bases, there was a span of 8 bases. CDR3 nucleotide sequence: TGTGCCAGCAGCTTAGGGAGTCTCCAGCCCCAGCATTTT. This sequence encodes CASSLGSLQPQHF.

This chain links TRBV5-5 with TRBJ2-7; D is possibly TRBD2 (6 bases). CDR3 length equals 14 residues. Trimming pared 7 bases from V and 1 base from J, leaving 15 bases between. Germline V CDR1 and CDR2: SGHKS, YYEKEE (reference sequence). CDR3 region: CASAPPRGSYEQYF. CDR3 coding DNA: TGTGCCAGCGCCCCGCCCCGGGGGTCCTACGAGCAGTACTTC.

The chain couples TRBV10-2 to TRBJ1-4, with D hard to call. Germline loops: CDR1 WSHSY, CDR2 SAAADI. The germline V and J ends were trimmed by 8 bases and 0 bases, with 7 bases remaining between them. The CDR3 extends over 13 amino acids. The CDR3 bases are TGCGCCAGCCGGGATGCAACTAATGAAAAACTGTTTTTT. Translated: CASRDATNEKLFF.

This clonotype was counted only a few times. This sequence joins TRBV7-2 and TRBJ1-1, with a tentative D call TRBD1 (6 bases). Germline V gives CDR1 SGHTA, CDR2 FQGNSA. The CDR3 length is 16 residues. The V and J ends lost 1 base and 5 bases respectively, with 17 bases between them. The CDR3: CASSLGGGARGTEAFF. The DNA of the CDR3 is TGTGCCAGCAGCTTAGGTGGGGGGGCTCGAGGTACTGAAGCTTTCTTT.

This clonotype has more than one count but fewer than ten. The chain is built from TRBV7-9 and TRBJ2-1; perhaps TRBD2 as D (7 bases). Trimming cost V 7 bases and J 8 bases, with 18 bases left between them. Looked up from germline, CDR1 is SEHNR and CDR2 is FQNEAQ (reference sequence). The length of the CDR3 is 14 residues. The CDR3 DNA reads as TGTGCCAGCACCCCCGTGGGGGGGCTGGATGAGCAGTTCTTC. Translation gives CASTPVGGLDEQFF.

This clonotype appeared many times. The J gene is TRBJ2-7, the V gene TRBV6-1; D tentatively fits TRBD1 or TRBD2 (6 bases each). Trimming removed 11 bases from V and 5 bases from J, with 13 bases in between. Germline loops: CDR1 MNHNS, CDR2 SASEGT. This CDR3 region has 11 residues. The CDR3 loop is CAQGGSHEQYF. The CDR3 DNA is TGTGCCCAAGGGGGGTCCCACGAGCAGTACTTC.

The sample holds a few counts of this clonotype. The rearrangement links TRBV9 to TRBJ1-2; no clear D. Trimming shortened V by 0 bases and J by 4 bases, and 16 bases separated the two germline ends. Per the germline V gene, CDR1 is SGDLS and CDR2 is YYNGEE. CDR3 size: 16 residues. CDR3 sequence: CASSVVSGIDSYGYTF. In DNA, the CDR3 is TGTGCCAGCAGCGTAGTTAGCGGTATCGATTCCTATGGCTACACCTTC.

V usage is TRBV6-6 and J usage is TRBJ2-3; 9 bases map to TRBD1. CDR1 MNHNY and CDR2 SVGAGI come from the germline V gene (reference sequence). V lost 6 bases to trimming and J lost 2 bases; unmatched junction nucleotides: 3. The CDR3 consists of 14 residues. The CDR3 spells CASRRTGDTDTQYF. CDR3 bases: TGTGCCAGCAGACGGACAGGGGACACAGATACGCAGTATTTT.

V usage is TRBV12-3 or TRBV12-4 and J usage is TRBJ1-1; perhaps TRBD1 as D (6 bases). Trimming stripped 2 bases from V and 4 bases from J, with 17 bases between. The CDR3 extends over 16 amino acids. CDR3 residues: CASSLRGWTDTTEAFF. The DNA of the CDR3 is TGTGCCAGCAGTTTACGGGGATGGACAGATACCACTGAAGCTTTCTTT.

The rearrangement links TRBV5-1 to TRBJ2-2; a possible D gene is TRBD2 (6 bases). This CDR3 is 15 amino acids long. V shed 3 bases and J shed 1 base, with 10 bases lying between them. Germline CDR1 is SGHRS and CDR2 is YFSETQ. CDR3 sequence (DNA): TGCGCCAGCAGCTACGGGACTCAGAACACCGGGGAGCTGTTTTTT. Residues: CASSYGTQNTGELFF.